This T cell receptor (beta chain) was identified in a study of blood T cells in healthy people across ages. It was with a sample-barcoded 5' primer and a J-beta primer mix that a second PCR of roughly 6 to 12 cycles was run. TCRdb redid the calling of the 5' RACE reads with MiXCR, one entry per CDR3 protein. The sample shows 650,000 to 1,000,000 distinct CDR3 sequences, 30% to 45% of them seen only once. Study findings and constraints: Compared with aged donors, long-lived donors showed fewer expanded clones, suggesting selection.

Points on this clonotype: Its antigen is as yet unknown. At one of its ends the junction is not consistent with the germline gene, which may arise from a read error.

CDR3 length equals 15 residues. The chain links TRBV12-3 or TRBV12-4 to TRBJ1-6, with a weak D call TRBD1 (5 bases). What was sequenced was blood. This clonotype was sampled from a man between 18 and 29 years old in good health. The CDR3 DNA follows: TGTGCCAGCAGTTTACGCGGGGGGTATAGTTCACCCCTCCACTTT. It translates to CASSLRGGYSSPLHF.